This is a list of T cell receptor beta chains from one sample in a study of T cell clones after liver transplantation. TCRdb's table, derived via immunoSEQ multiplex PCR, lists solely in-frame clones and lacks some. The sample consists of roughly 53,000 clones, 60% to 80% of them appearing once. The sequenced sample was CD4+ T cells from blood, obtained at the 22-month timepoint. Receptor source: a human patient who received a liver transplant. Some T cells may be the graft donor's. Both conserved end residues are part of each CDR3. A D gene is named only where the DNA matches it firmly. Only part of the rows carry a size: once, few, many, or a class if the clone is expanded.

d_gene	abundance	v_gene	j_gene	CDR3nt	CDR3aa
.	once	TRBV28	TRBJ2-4	TGTGCCAGCAGTTTGTTACAGGGTCTTTCCAAAAACATTCAGTACTTC	CASSLLQGLSKNIQYF
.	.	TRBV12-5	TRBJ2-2	TGTGCTAGTGGTTTGACGGGGGCGCCCGGGGAGCTGTTTTTT	CASGLTGAPGELFF
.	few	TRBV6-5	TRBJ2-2	TGTGCCAGCAGTTCCCGGTGGGAAACCGGGGAGCTGTTTTTT	CASSSRWETGELFF
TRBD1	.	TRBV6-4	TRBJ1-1	TGTGCCAGCAGTGCGACAGGGGGCGAGACTGAAGCTTTCTTT	CASSATGGETEAFF
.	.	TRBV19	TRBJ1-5	TGTGCCAGTAGTATCGGGGGATGGGCATATAGCAATCAGCCCCAGCATTTT	CASSIGGWAYSNQPQHF
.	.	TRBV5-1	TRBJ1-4	TGCGCCAGCAGCTTGAATGGAGGGGAAAAACTGTTTTTT	CASSLNGGEKLFF
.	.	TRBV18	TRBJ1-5	TGTGCCAGCTCACCAGACGGGGGGAATCAGCCCCAGCATTTT	CASSPDGGNQPQHF
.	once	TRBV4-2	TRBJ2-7	TGTGCCAGCAGCCAAGAGGTCAGGGGCAAACAGCAGTACTTC	CASSQEVRGKQQYF
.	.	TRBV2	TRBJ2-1	TGTGCCAGCAGGGGTGGACAGTCTAGCTATGAGCAGTTCTTC	CASRGGQSSYEQFF
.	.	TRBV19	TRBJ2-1	TGTGCCAGTAGTATCCCCTCGACTAGCAATGAGCAGTTCTTC	CASSIPSTSNEQFF
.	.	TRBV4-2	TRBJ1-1	TGTGCCAGCAGCCAAGATTCTCCGGGCAACGAAGCTTTCTTT	CASSQDSPGNEAFF
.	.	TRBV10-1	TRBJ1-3	TGCGCCAGCAGTGAGTCGGGAGTAGCTGGAAACACCATATATTTT	CASSESGVAGNTIYF
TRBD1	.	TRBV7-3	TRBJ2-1	TGTGCCAGCAGCCTCGACAGGGTGCAGTTCTTC	CASSLDRVQFF
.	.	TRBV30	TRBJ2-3	TGTGCCTGGGGGCCTAGCACAGATACGCAGTATTTT	CAWGPSTDTQYF
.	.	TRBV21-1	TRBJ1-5	TGTGCCAGCAGCTTTCCGGACAGGGGGCGTAGCAATCAGCCCCAGCATTTT	CASSFPDRGRSNQPQHF
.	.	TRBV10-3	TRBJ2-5	TGTGCCATCAGTGGGGGGTACTTAACGGAGACCCAGTACTTC	CAISGGYLTETQYF
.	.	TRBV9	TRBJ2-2	TGTGCCAGCAGCGTAACGTCTCACACCGGGGAGCTGTTTTTT	CASSVTSHTGELFF
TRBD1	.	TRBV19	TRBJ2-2	TGTGCCACCCTGGACAGGGGGAACACCGGGGAGCTGTTTTTT	CATLDRGNTGELFF
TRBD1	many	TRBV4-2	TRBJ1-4	TGTGCCAGCAGCGATCGCGCGGGACAGGGAGAAAAACTGTTTTTT	CASSDRAGQGEKLFF
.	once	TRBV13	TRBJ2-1	TGTGCCAGCAGCGGGTGGACAACCCAGCACAATGAGCAGTTCTTC	CASSGWTTQHNEQFF
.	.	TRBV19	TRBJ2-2	TGTGCCAGTAGCTTCATGGGGCGAGTTACCGGGGAGCTGTTTTTT	CASSFMGRVTGELFF
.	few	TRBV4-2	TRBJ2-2	TGTGCCAGCAGCCAGCGCCGGGGCGGCACCGGGGAGCTGTTTTTT	CASSQRRGGTGELFF
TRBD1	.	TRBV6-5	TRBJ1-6	TGTGCCAGCAGGGTAAAGGACAGGGTTGGGGCTCGCCTCCACTTT	CASRVKDRVGARLHF
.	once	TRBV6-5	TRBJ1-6	TGTGCCATTAAAGTCCGGGACGGGGATTCACCCCTCCACTTT	CAIKVRDGDSPLHF
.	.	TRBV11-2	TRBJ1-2	TGTGCCAGCAGCCAAATTAACTATGGCTACACCTTC	CASSQINYGYTF
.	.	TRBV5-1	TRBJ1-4	TGCGCCAGCAGATTACAGGGCTCTAATGAAAAACTGTTTTTT	CASRLQGSNEKLFF
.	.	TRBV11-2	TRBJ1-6	TGTGCCAGCGAACCAGGATTTTATAATTCACCCCTCCACTTT	CASEPGFYNSPLHF
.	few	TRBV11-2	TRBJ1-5	TGTGCCAGCAGCTTAGACAACAGGCAGCCCCAGCATTTT	CASSLDNRQPQHF
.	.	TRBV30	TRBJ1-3	TGTGCCTGGAGTATCACAGGACTCTCTGGAAACACCATATATTTT	CAWSITGLSGNTIYF
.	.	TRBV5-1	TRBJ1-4	TGCGCCAGCAGCCTGCGGCCTACTGAAAAACTGTTTTTT	CASSLRPTEKLFF
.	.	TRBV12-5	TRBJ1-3	TGTGCTACCGATGGAGGGAGTGGATCTGGAAACACCATATATTTT	CATDGGSGSGNTIYF
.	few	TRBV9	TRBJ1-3	TGTGCCAGCAGCGTAGCGGTAGGCAGCTCTGGAAACACCATATATTTT	CASSVAVGSSGNTIYF
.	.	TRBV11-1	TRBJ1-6	TGTGCCAGCAGCCCCAGGCAGCGGGACTCACCCCTCCACTTT	CASSPRQRDSPLHF
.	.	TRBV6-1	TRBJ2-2	TGTGCCAGCAACCCAGGCAACACCGGGGAGCTGTTTTTT	CASNPGNTGELFF
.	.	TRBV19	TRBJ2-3	TGTGCCAGTAGTCCCTCCCTCACAGATACGCAGTATTTT	CASSPSLTDTQYF
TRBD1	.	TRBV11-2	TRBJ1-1	TGTGCCAGCAGCCTGACAGGGAGGGAGGACACTGAAGCTTTCTTT	CASSLTGREDTEAFF